This T cell receptor beta chain emerged from a study of blood T cell repertoires in COVID-19 (dated by TCRdb to 2019 to 2021). Broadly, across the study: Samples covering the acute and convalescent phases of COVID-19 were provided by collaborators in the United States, Italy and Spain. Samples were obtained from the ongoing ImmuneRACE study (first 160 participants) and from about 1,300 subjects provided by 6 global collaborators. Where available, HLA class I and class II types were taken from metadata supplied by the sample provider and were not determined by assay-based typing. The repertoires were made available in a free public database intended to serve as a resource for research on the immune response to SARS-CoV-2. Subjects who had been exposed to COVID-19, were actively infected with it, or had recovered from it provided the deeply sampled blood TCRbeta repertoires that made up the dataset. Sample metadata almost always included a de-identified subject ID, COVID-19 status, age in years and sex. The material from the prospective study consisted of cDNA or gDNA derived from T cells, B-cell-depleted T cells, or PBMCs. Here is what the overall study found, with its caveats: The amount of clinical and demographic metadata varied by source and participant and was provided uncurated.

Enrolling through a virtual design, the prospective study's participants ranged in age from roughly 18 to 95 years and lived across 20 to 25 United States geographic areas. To assign participants to cohorts, the prospective study relied on clinical history that participants themselves reported in a screening survey and a study questionnaire. ImmuneRACE Cohort 3 recovered participants were defined by two consecutive negative NP/OP PCR tests, healthcare professional clearance, or symptom resolution. Mobile phlebotomists in the prospective study collected whole blood, serum and a nasopharyngeal or oropharyngeal swab from every participant. Prospective study participants could optionally give additional blood draws and questionnaires over an approximately two-month period. Prospective study blood samples were shipped either frozen or at room temperature before DNA extraction. Trimming removed 3 bases from V and 0 bases from J, leaving 12 bases between the germline ends. There are 15 amino acids in the CDR3, from cysteine to phenylalanine inclusive. The sequence is cut down to CDR3 DNA, 45 bases in frame from base 1. Sequences SGHDT (CDR1) and YYEEEE (CDR2) are obtained from the germline V gene.

TCRbeta CDR3 regions were amplified from genomic DNA using the immunoSEQ Assay, a bias-controlled multiplex PCR. The authors' analysis ran thus. Nucleated cell counts per sample were estimated from amplification of reference gene primers within the assay. To quantify the absolute abundance of each unique TCRbeta CDR3 rearrangement, sequence reads were collapsed and filtered. For each sample, productive Simpson clonality was calculated as the square root of Simpson's diversity index over productive rearrangements. The immuneACCESS repertoire file appears here via TCRdb, limited to in-frame rearrangements. These files lack a portion of the clones; in checked studies, under half of the deficit traces to unresolved V genes, and the cause of the others is not known. D and trimming come from the DNA, and the V and J calls and clone size come from that table. The sample yields more than 450,000 clones; 87% were counted once. The ten largest account for about 0.7% of the sample.

To note about this clone: What antigen it recognizes has not been identified. Base qualities are not at hand, and no much larger clone is one base apart.

Material: PBMCs or T cells enriched from blood (not recorded which). The V gene is TRBV5-6 and the J gene is TRBJ1-1; a tentative D call is TRBD1 (5 bases match). This sequence originates from a woman aged 18-30 years who had recovered from COVID-19. DNA sequence: TGTGCCAGCAGCTCCTGGGCGGGGGTGAACACTGAAGCTTTCTTT. Translated, this is CASSSWAGVNTEAFF.